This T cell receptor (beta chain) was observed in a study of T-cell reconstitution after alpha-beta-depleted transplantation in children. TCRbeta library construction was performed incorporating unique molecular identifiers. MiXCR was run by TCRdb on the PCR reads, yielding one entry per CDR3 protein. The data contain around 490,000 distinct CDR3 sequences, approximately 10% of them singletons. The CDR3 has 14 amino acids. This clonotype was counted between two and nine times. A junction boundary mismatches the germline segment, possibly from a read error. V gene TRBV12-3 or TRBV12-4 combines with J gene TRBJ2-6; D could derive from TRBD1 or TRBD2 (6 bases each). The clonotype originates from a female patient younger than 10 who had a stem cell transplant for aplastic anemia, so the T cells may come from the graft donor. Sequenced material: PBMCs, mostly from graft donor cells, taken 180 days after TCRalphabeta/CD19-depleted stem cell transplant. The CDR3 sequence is CASRLTRGADVLTF. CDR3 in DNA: TGTGCCAGCAGGCTGACTAGGGGGGCCGACGTCCTGACTTTC.